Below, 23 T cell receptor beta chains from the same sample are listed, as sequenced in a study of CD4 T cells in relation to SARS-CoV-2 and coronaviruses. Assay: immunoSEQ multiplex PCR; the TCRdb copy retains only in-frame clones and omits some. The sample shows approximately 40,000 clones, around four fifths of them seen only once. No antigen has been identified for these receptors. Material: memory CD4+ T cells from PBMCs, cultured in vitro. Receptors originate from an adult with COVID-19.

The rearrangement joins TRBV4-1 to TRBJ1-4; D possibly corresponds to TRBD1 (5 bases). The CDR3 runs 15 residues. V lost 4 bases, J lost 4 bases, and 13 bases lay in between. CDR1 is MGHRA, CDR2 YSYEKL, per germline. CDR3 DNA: TGCGCCAGCAGCCTAACGCGGGACGTTAATGAAAAACTGTTTTTT. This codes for CASSLTRDVNEKLFF.

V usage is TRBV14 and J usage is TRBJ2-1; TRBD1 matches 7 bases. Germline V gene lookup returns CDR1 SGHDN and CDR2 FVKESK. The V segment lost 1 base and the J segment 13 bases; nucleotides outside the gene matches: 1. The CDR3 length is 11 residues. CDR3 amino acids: CASSQGDSQFF. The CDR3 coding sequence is TGTGCCAGCAGCCAAGGGGACAGTCAGTTCTTC.

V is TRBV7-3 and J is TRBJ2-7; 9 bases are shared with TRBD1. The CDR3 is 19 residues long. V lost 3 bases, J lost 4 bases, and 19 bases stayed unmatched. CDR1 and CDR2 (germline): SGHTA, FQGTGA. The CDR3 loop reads CASSFRQGVSGSVWYEQYF. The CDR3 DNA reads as TGTGCCAGCAGCTTTAGACAGGGGGTAAGTGGGAGTGTATGGTACGAGCAGTACTTC.

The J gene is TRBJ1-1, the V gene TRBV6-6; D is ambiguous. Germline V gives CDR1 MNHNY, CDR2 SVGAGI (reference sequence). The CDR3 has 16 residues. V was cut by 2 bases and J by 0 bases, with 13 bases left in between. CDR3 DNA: TGTGCCAGCAGTTACCCGAAAAATCCGGTGAACACTGAAGCTTTCTTT. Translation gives CASSYPKNPVNTEAFF.

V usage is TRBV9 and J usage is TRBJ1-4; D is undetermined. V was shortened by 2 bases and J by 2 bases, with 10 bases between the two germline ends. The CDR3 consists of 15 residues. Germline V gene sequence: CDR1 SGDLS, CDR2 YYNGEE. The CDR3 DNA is TGTGCCAGCAGCGTGAGAGGAGATACTAATGAAAAACTGTTTTTT. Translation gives CASSVRGDTNEKLFF.

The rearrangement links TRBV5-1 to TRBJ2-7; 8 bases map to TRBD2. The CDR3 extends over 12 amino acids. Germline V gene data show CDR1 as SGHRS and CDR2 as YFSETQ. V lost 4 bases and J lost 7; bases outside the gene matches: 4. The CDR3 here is CASSPGLGEQYF. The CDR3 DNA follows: TGCGCCAGCAGCCCGGGACTAGGTGAGCAGTACTTC.

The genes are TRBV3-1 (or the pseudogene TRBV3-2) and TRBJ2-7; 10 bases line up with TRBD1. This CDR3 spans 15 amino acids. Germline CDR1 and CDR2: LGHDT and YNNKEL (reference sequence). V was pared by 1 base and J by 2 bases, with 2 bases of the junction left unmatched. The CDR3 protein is CASSQGTGGTYEQYF. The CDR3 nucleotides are TGTGCCAGCAGCCAAGGGACAGGGGGTACCTACGAGCAGTACTTC.

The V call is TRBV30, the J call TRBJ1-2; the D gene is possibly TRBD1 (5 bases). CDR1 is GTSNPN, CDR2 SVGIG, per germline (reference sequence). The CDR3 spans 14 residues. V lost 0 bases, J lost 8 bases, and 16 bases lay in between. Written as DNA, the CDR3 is TGTGCCTGGAGTGTACTGGCCAGGGAAGCGGGCTACACCTTC. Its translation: CAWSVLAREAGYTF.

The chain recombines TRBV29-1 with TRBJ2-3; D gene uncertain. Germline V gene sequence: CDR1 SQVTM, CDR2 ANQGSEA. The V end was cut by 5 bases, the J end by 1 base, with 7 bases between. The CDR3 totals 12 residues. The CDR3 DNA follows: TGCAGCGTTCTCCCGGGCACAGATACGCAGTATTTT. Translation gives CSVLPGTDTQYF.

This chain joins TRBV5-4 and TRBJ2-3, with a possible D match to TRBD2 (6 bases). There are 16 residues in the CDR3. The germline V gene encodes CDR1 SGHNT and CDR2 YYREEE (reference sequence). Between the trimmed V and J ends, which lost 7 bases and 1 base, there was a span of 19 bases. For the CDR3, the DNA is TGTGCCAGCTCCCTAAGGGCGGGATTCGGCACAGATACGCAGTATTTT. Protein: CASSLRAGFGTDTQYF.

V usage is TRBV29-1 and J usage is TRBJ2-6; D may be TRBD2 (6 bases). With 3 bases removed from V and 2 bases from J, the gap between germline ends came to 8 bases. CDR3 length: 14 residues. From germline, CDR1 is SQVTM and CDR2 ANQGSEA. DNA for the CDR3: TGCAGCGTTGACGCGGGGACTGGGGCCAACGTCCTGACTTTC. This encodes CSVDAGTGANVLTF.

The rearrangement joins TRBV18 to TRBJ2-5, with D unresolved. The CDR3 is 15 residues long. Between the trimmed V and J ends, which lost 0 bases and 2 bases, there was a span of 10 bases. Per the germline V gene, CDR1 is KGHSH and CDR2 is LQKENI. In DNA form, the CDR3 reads TGTGCCAGCTCACCACCGAGCCGAGGTCAAGAGACCCAGTACTTC. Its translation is CASSPPSRGQETQYF.

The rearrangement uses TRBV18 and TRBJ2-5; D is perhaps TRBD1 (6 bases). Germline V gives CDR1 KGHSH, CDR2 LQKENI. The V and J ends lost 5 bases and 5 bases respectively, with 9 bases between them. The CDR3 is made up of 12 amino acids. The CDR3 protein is CASSGQMETQYF. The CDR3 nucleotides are TGTGCCAGCTCAGGACAGATGGAGACCCAGTACTTC.

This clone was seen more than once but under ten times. The CDR3 DNA follows: TGCGCCAGCAGCCAACCTCTCGGGAAGCGTGGAAACACCATATATTTT. Residues: CASSQPLGKRGNTIYF. This rearrangement joins TRBV4-1 to TRBJ1-3; D gene ambiguous. Looked up from germline, CDR1 is MGHRA and CDR2 is YSYEKL. The CDR3 contains 16 residues. V lost 2 bases and J 3 bases, leaving 14 bases between the germline ends.

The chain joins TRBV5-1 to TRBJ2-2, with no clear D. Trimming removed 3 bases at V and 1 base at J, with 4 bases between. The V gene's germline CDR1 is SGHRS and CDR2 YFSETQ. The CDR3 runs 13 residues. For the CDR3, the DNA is TGCGCCAGCAGCTATATGAACACCGGGGAGCTGTTTTTT. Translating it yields CASSYMNTGELFF.

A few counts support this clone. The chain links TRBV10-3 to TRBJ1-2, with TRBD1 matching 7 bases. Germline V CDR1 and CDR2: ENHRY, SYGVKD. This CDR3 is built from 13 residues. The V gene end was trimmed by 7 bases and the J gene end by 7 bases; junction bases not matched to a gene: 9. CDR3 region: CAINDRERGGYTF. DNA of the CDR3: TGTGCCATCAACGACAGGGAAAGAGGTGGCTACACCTTC.

CDR3 DNA: TGCAGTGCTAGTCTCCGGGGGCGAACAAGCGAGCAGTACTTC. It codes for CSASLRGRTSEQYF. The rearrangement joins TRBV20-1 to TRBJ2-7; D is tentatively TRBD1 or TRBD2 (6 bases each). The CDR3 spans 14 residues. The germline V and J ends were trimmed by 3 bases and 6 bases, with 18 bases remaining between them. Germline V gives CDR1 DFQATT, CDR2 SNEGSKA (reference sequence).

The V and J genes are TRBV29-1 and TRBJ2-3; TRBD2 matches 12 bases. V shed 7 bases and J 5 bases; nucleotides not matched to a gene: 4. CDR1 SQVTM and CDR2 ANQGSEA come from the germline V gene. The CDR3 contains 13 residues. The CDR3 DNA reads TGCAGCGACAGACTAGCGGGAGTAGATACGCAGTATTTT. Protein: CSDRLAGVDTQYF.

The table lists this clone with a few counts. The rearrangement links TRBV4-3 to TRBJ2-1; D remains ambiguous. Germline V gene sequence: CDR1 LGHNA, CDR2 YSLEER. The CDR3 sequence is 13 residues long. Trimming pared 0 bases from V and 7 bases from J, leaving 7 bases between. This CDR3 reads CASSQESRNEQFF. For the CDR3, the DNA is TGCGCCAGCAGCCAAGAATCCAGAAATGAGCAGTTCTTC.

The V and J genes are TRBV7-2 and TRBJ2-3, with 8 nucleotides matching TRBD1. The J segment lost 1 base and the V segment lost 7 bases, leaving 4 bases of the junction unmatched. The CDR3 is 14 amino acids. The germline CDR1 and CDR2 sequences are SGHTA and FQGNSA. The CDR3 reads CASTTGGRTDTQYF. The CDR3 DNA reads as TGTGCCAGCACTACAGGGGGTCGCACAGATACGCAGTATTTT.

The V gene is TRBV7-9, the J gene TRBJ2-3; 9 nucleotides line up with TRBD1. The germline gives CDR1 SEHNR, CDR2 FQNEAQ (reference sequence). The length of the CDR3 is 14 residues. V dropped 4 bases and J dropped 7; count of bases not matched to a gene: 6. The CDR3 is CASSSWDRANTQYF. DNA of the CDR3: TGTGCCAGCAGCTCCTGGGACAGGGCGAATACGCAGTATTTT.

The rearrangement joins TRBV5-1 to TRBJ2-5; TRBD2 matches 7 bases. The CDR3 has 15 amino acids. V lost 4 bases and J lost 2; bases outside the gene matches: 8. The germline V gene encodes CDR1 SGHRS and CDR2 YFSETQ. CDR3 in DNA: TGCGCCAGCAGCGTATCCCCTAGCGGTCAAGAGACCCAGTACTTC. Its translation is CASSVSPSGQETQYF.

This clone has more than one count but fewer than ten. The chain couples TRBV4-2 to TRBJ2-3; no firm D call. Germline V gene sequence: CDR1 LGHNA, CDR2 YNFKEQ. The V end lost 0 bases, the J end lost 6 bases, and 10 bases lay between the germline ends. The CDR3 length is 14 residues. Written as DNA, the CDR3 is TGTGCCAGCAGCCAAGATCTTGTCTGGGATACGCAGTATTTT. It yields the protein CASSQDLVWDTQYF.